This T cell receptor (beta chain) was retrieved from a study of blood T cell repertoires in COVID-19. As for the study in general: The analysed material was cDNA or gDNA that came from T cells, B-cell-depleted T cells, or PBMCs.

Data came from immunoSEQ multiplex PCR; TCRdb stores just in-frame clones and leaves some out. The sample contains about 480,000 clones, around 87% of which appear only once. The CDR3 totals 13 residues. Germline trimming cut 7 bases from V and 1 base from J; bases unmatched to any gene: 6. Germline V lookup: CDR1 SQVTM, CDR2 ANQGSEA. Researchers sorted participants into cohorts using their self-reported clinical history. The source of this sequence is a woman aged 35 to 49 who had recovered from COVID-19. Material: PBMCs or T cells enriched from blood (not recorded which). This sequence joins TRBV29-1 and TRBJ1-2; 7 bases fit TRBD1. The CDR3 DNA reads TGCAGCGCCAAACAGGGGAATAACTATGGCTACACCTTC. It specifies CSAKQGNNYGYTF.